A single sample is the source of the 23 T cell receptor beta chains below, sequenced in a study of cytomegalovirus exposure and HLA in healthy donors. The PCR had 60 Vbeta and 13 Jbeta primers. Produced via immunoSEQ multiplex PCR; TCRdb's table is partial and in-frame only. This table lists approximately 70,000 clones. The sequenced sample was PBMCs. These receptors were taken from a woman aged 40 to 50 in good health and CMV-seropositive.

This chain links TRBV2 with TRBJ2-3; D perhaps matches TRBD2 (6 bases). Germline CDR1 reads SNHLY; CDR2 reads FYNNEI. V lost 3 bases to trimming and J lost 9 bases, with 16 bases between them. This CDR3 has 14 residues. The CDR3 loop is CASSDVVGRGTQYF. The CDR3 DNA reads TGTGCCAGCAGTGATGTGGTTGGGCGGGGCACGCAGTATTTT.

The chain combines TRBV19 with TRBJ2-1; 7 bases line up with TRBD2. Trimming removed 7 bases from V and 7 bases from J; junction bases left unmatched: 19. The CDR3 consists of 17 residues. The germline V gene has CDR1 LNHDA and CDR2 SQIVND (reference sequence). The chain's CDR3 is CASTRIVSRGVVNEQFF. As DNA, the CDR3 is TGTGCCAGTACCCGTATAGTCTCCCGGGGGGTGGTGAATGAGCAGTTCTTC.

The rearrangement uses TRBV14 and TRBJ1-1; D is uncertain. Trimming removed 5 bases at V and 0 bases at J, with 13 bases between. The CDR3 runs 15 residues. Germline V CDR1 and CDR2: SGHDN, FVKESK. The CDR3 nucleotides are TGTGCCAGCAGCATGCCAGGCGCCCTGAACACTGAAGCTTTCTTT. Its translation is CASSMPGALNTEAFF.

The chain is built from TRBV18 and TRBJ2-5; TRBD2 aligns across 9 bases. The CDR3 totals 16 residues. Germline V lookup: CDR1 KGHSH, CDR2 LQKENI. Losses at the gene ends were 5 bases for V and 7 bases for J; bases not matched to a gene: 14. The CDR3 region is CASSTGTSFVPGTQYF. In nucleotides, the CDR3 is TGTGCCAGCTCAACCGGGACTAGCTTCGTCCCGGGGACCCAGTACTTC. The complete variable domain, with remaining parts taken from reference TRBV18 and TRBJ2-5, reads NAGVMQNPRHLVRRRGQEARLRCSPMKGHSHVYWYRQLPEEGLKFMVYLQKENIIDESGMPKERFSAEFPKEGPSILRIQQVVRGDSAAYFCASSTGTSFVPGTQYFGPGTRLLVL.

The J gene is TRBJ2-5, the V gene TRBV5-1; TRBD1 is a possible D gene (6 bases). The J call may not be correct, given that the DNA end is closer to TRBJ2-7. CDR1 is SGHRS and CDR2 is YFSETQ in the germline V gene. This CDR3 comprises 15 residues. The CDR3 is CASSYSQGRSGEQYF. As DNA, the CDR3 is TGCGCCAGCAGCTATTCTCAGGGGCGTTCTGGCGAGCAGTACTTC.

To note about this clone: It is unclear where the CDR3 begins or ends on the DNA, so no DNA is shown, and the CDR3 is as TCRdb lists it. The chain employs TRBV27 and TRBJ1-1; TRBD1 reflects the table's D call only, with no check against the DNA. Per germline, CDR1 MNHEY and CDR2 SMNVEV (reference sequence). Counting both end residues, the CDR3 totals 16 amino acids. The CDR3 protein is CASSTSVWGQNTEAFF.

The chain recombines TRBV5-5 with TRBJ2-3; possible D gene TRBD1, 5 bases. The V end lost 7 bases, the J end lost 0 bases, and 15 bases lay between the germline ends. The germline V gene encodes CDR1 SGHKS and CDR2 YYEKEE (reference sequence). The CDR3 has 15 residues. The CDR3 DNA reads as TGTGCCAGCTGCCTTGTAGGGGTGAGCACAGATACGCAGTATTTT. Its protein is CASCLVGVSTDTQYF.

The chain is built from TRBV2 and TRBJ2-3, with D tentatively TRBD2 (6 bases). The CDR3 length is 14 residues. Per germline, CDR1 SNHLY and CDR2 FYNNEI. Trimming removed 4 bases from V and 6 bases from J, with 14 bases in between. CDR3 coding DNA: TGTGCCAGCAGTGGGACGCTCCGGGGGGATACGCAGTATTTT. It is translated as CASSGTLRGDTQYF.

The V gene is TRBV29-1, the J gene TRBJ2-3, with D maybe TRBD1 (5 bases). The CDR3 sequence is 14 residues long. V lost 3 bases and J lost 2, with 12 bases in between. CDR1 is SQVTM and CDR2 is ANQGSEA in the germline V gene. CDR3 sequence: CSVDLGPNTDTQYF. The CDR3 DNA is TGCAGCGTTGACCTGGGGCCTAACACAGATACGCAGTATTTT.

This sequence joins TRBV4-2 and TRBJ2-5; D gene ambiguous. Looked up from germline, CDR1 is LGHNA and CDR2 is YNFKEQ. The ends were cut back, 1 base at V and 5 bases at J, with 8 bases in the middle. This CDR3 has 13 amino acids. Here the CDR3 DNA reads TGTGCCAGCAGCCAAGGCCCGGAGGAGACCCAGTACTTC. As protein: CASSQGPEETQYF.

The chain carries TRBV15 and TRBJ2-7; 7 bases are a match to TRBD1. The CDR3 has 14 amino acids. CDR1 is LNHNV and CDR2 is YYDKDF in the germline V gene (reference sequence). V was pared by 5 bases and J by 6 bases, with 10 bases of the junction left unmatched. The CDR3 nucleotides are TGTGCCACCAGCGGCCACAGGGGCGGCGGCGAGCAGTACTTC. This codes for CATSGHRGGGEQYF.

The V call is TRBV2, the J call TRBJ2-7; 10 bases line up with TRBD1. The CDR3 covers 16 residues. Per the germline V gene, CDR1 is SNHLY and CDR2 is FYNNEI. V gave up 3 bases and J gave up 2 bases; unmatched junction bases: 7. The CDR3: CASSEPWDRGTYEQYF. CDR3 sequence (DNA): TGTGCCAGCAGTGAGCCCTGGGACAGGGGCACCTACGAGCAGTACTTC.

This sequence joins TRBV6-4 and TRBJ1-5, with D possibly matching TRBD1 (5 bases). The CDR3 has 15 amino acids. The V gene lost 2 bases and the J gene lost 0 bases, with 8 bases spanning the gap. Germline V gene lookup returns CDR1 MRHNA and CDR2 SNTAGT. For the CDR3, the DNA is TGTGCCAGCAGTGACCGGACAAATAGCAATCAGCCCCAGCATTTT. Its protein product is CASSDRTNSNQPQHF.

This chain uses TRBV4-3 with TRBJ2-3; TRBD2 aligns across 13 bases. Germline V CDR1 and CDR2: LGHNA, YSLEER. The CDR3 is 17 residues long. With V trimmed by 2 bases and J by 1 base, 3 bases remained unmatched. The CDR3 loop reads CASSQRTSGGGTDTQYF. CDR3 DNA sequence: TGCGCCAGCAGCCAACGGACTAGCGGGGGTGGCACAGATACGCAGTATTTT.

The gene calls are TRBV30 and TRBJ2-7, with a weak D call TRBD1 (6 bases). Germline V lookup: CDR1 GTSNPN, CDR2 SVGIG (reference sequence). CDR3 length equals 12 residues. V lost 2 bases and J lost 6, with 11 bases in between. CDR3 coding DNA: TGTGCCTGGAGTTGGCAGGGGCCCGAGCAGTACTTC. Protein product: CAWSWQGPEQYF. The whole variable domain, filled in from reference TRBV30 and TRBJ2-7, reads SQTIHQWPATLVQPVGSPLSLECTVEGTSNPNLYWYRQAAGRGLQLLFYSVGIGQISSEVPQNLSASRPQDRQFILSSKKLLLSDSGFYLCAWSWQGPEQYFGPGTRLTVT.

The chain joins TRBV5-6 to TRBJ1-1; 7 positions match TRBD1. Germline V lookup: CDR1 SGHDT, CDR2 YYEEEE. V trimming: 4 bases; J trimming: 9 bases; junction bases outside the gene matches: 15. The CDR3 length is 15 residues. CDR3 in amino acids: CASSAYLGGTVQAFF. The CDR3 nucleotides are TGTGCCAGCAGCGCTTACTTAGGGGGGACAGTACAAGCTTTCTTT.

The chain joins TRBV29-1 to TRBJ1-1, with D maybe TRBD1 (6 bases). V was pared by 3 bases and J by 0 bases, with 11 bases between. Germline CDR1 reads SQVTM; CDR2 reads ANQGSEA. The CDR3 is made up of 14 amino acids. The DNA of the CDR3 is TGCAGCGTTGACGGTTGGGGGCTGAACACTGAAGCTTTCTTT. Its translation: CSVDGWGLNTEAFF.

Comments on this clone: Relative to the germline gene, one junction end is altered; a read error may explain this. The chain combines TRBV2 with TRBJ2-2, with TRBD2 matching over 7 bases. Germline V CDR1 and CDR2: SNHLY, FYNNEI. This CDR3 comprises 17 residues. The CDR3 sequence: CASSVWREKTNAGELFF. CDR3 nucleotides: TGTGCCAGCAGTGTGTGGCGGGAGAAAACGAACGCCGGGGAGCTGTTTTTT.

V is TRBV28 and J is TRBJ1-2; the D gene is possibly TRBD1 (5 bases). Germline values: CDR1 MDHEN, CDR2 SYDVKM. Trimming shortened V by 6 bases and J by 5 bases, and 13 bases separated the two germline ends. CDR3 length equals 13 residues. The CDR3 nucleotides are TGTGCCAGCAGCGACGGGGGGTTTTATGGCTACACCTTC. This translates into CASSDGGFYGYTF.

V usage is TRBV7-3 and J usage is TRBJ2-6, with TRBD1 as a possible D gene (6 bases). The CDR3 extends over 15 amino acids. Germline-derived CDR1 and CDR2 are SGHTA and FQGTGA. V lost 5 bases and J lost 2, with 10 bases in between. The chain's CDR3 is CASSPNRAGANVLTF. For the CDR3, the DNA is TGTGCCAGCAGCCCGAACAGGGCTGGGGCCAACGTCCTGACTTTC.

The chain employs TRBV15 and TRBJ1-6; D is possibly TRBD1 (5 bases). Trimming removed 1 base from V and 9 bases from J, with 10 bases in between. The length of the CDR3 is 14 residues. The germline CDR1 and CDR2 sequences are LNHNV and YYDKDF (reference sequence). The CDR3 sequence: CATSRAQGRSPLHF. CDR3 coding DNA: TGTGCCACCAGCAGAGCCCAGGGTCGTTCACCCCTCCACTTT.

This chain uses TRBV11-2 with TRBJ2-5; no clear D. The CDR3 contains 12 residues. Germline CDR1 and CDR2: SGHAT and FQNNGV. The V end lost 1 base, the J end lost 2 bases, and 2 bases lay between the germline ends. CDR3 coding DNA: TGTGCCAGCAGCTTAGCTCAAGAGACCCAGTACTTC. Its translation is CASSLAQETQYF.

The V gene is TRBV28, the J gene TRBJ1-1; D might be TRBD1 (6 bases). Germline V lookup: CDR1 MDHEN, CDR2 SYDVKM. CDR3 length: 15 residues. V lost 5 bases and J lost 7, with 20 bases in between. CDR3 sequence reads: CASSRLRQESFEAFF. The CDR3 region has the DNA TGTGCCAGCAGTCGCCTTCGACAGGAGAGCTTTGAAGCTTTCTTT. Complete variable domain (other parts from reference TRBV28 and TRBJ1-1): DVKVTQSSRYLVKRTGEKVFLECVQDMDHENMFWYRQDPGLGLRLIYFSYDVKMKEKGDIPEGYSVSREKKERFSLILESASTNQTSMYLCASSRLRQESFEAFFGQGTRLTVV.